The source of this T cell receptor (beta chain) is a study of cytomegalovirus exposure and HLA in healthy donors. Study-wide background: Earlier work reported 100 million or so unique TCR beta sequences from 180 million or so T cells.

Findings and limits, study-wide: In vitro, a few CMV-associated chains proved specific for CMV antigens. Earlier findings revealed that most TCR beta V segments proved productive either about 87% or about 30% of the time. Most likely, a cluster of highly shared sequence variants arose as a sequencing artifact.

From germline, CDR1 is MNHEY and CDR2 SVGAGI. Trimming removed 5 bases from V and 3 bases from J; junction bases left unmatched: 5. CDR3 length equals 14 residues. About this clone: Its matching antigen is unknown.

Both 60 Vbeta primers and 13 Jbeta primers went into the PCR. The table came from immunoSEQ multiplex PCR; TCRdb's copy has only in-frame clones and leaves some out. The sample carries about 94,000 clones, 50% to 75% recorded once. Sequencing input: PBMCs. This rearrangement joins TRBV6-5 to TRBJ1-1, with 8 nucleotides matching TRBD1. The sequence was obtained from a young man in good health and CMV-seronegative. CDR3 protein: CASSPQGADTEAFF. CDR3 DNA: TGTGCCAGCAGTCCCCAGGGGGCTGACACTGAAGCTTTCTTT.